The 10 T cell receptor beta chains below all came from one sample that was sequenced in a study of shared clonotypes between healthy human individuals. The table came from immunoSEQ multiplex PCR; TCRdb's copy has only in-frame clones and leaves some out. The sample shows about 320,000 clones, around 87% of them seen only once. The specimen was memory CD8+ T cells sorted from blood. The subset is: CD45RO+ cells pooled with CCR7-negative TemRA cells. These receptors were obtained from a man between 18 and 29 years old in good health.

The chain uses TRBV7-9 and TRBJ2-3; 7 positions agree with TRBD1. CDR1 and CDR2 (germline): SEHNR, FQNEAQ (reference sequence). The CDR3 has 14 residues. With 5 bases clipped from V and 0 bases from J, the junction kept 2 bases outside the gene matches. The CDR3 loop is CASSLGQSTDTQYF. The CDR3 nucleotides read TGTGCCAGCAGCCTGGGACAGAGCACAGATACGCAGTATTTT.

The V and J genes are TRBV7-9 and TRBJ2-7; D not resolved. There are 13 residues in the CDR3. Germline V gene data show CDR1 as SEHNR and CDR2 as FQNEAQ (reference sequence). Trimming took 5 bases from V and 1 from J, leaving 9 bases between them. The CDR3 DNA is TGTGCCAGCAGCCATTCAGGATCCTACGAGCAGTACTTC. It codes for CASSHSGSYEQYF.

The rearrangement joins TRBV30 to TRBJ2-3, with TRBD1 as a possible D gene (5 bases). Deletions cut 5 bases from V and 6 bases from J, with 9 bases between. The CDR3 length is 11 residues. CDR1 and CDR2 from the germline V gene are GTSNPN and SVGIG (reference sequence). CDR3: CAWDPGDTQYF. CDR3 DNA sequence: TGTGCCTGGGACCCAGGGGATACGCAGTATTTT.

This clone was detected only once. The chain combines TRBV7-9 with TRBJ1-2; a possible D gene is TRBD1 (5 bases). Deletions cut 0 bases from V and 8 bases from J, with 13 bases between. This CDR3 spans 14 amino acids. Germline values: CDR1 SEHNR, CDR2 FQNEAQ (reference sequence). The CDR3 here is CASSLALLTGGYTF. The CDR3 DNA reads as TGTGCCAGCAGCTTAGCGCTACTTACAGGCGGCTACACCTTC. Looking up the rest from reference TRBV7-9 and TRBJ1-2 gives the full variable domain: DTGVSQNPRHKITKRGQNVTFRCDPISEHNRLYWYRQTLGQGPEFLTYFQNEAQLEKSRLLSDRFSAERPKGSFSTLEIQRTEQGDSAMYLCASSLALLTGGYTFGSGTRLTVV.

The V call is TRBV4-1, the J call TRBJ2-3; 12 bases are a match to TRBD2. Germline CDR1 reads MGHRA; CDR2 reads YSYEKL. The CDR3 runs to 15 residues. Trimming at V came to 4 bases and at J to 6 bases, leaving 5 bases not matched to a gene. The DNA for the CDR3 is TGCGCCAGCAGCCTATGGACTAGCGGGGATGATACGCAGTATTTT. It yields the protein CASSLWTSGDDTQYF.

CDR3 DNA sequence: TGTGCCAGTAGTCGGGCCCAAGGTTCCGAGCAGTACTTC. Translating it yields CASSRAQGSEQYF. This sequence joins TRBV19 and TRBJ2-7; D ambiguous. Trimming removed 5 bases at V and 6 bases at J, with 14 bases between. Germline lookup yields CDR1 LNHDA and CDR2 SQIVND (reference sequence). The CDR3 loop spans 13 amino acids.

With respect to this clone: The junction and the germline gene differ at one end; a read error may be behind it. The CDR3 loop reads CASSPLPGQMIETQYF. The CDR3 region has the DNA TGTGCTAGCAGTCCCCTGCCGGGACAGATGATAGAGACCCAGTACTTC. The chain is built from TRBV7-7 and TRBJ2-5, with 7 nucleotides matching TRBD1. The CDR3 sequence is 16 residues long. In germline, CDR1 is SSHAT, CDR2 FNYEAQ (reference sequence).

The CDR3 bases are TGTGCCAGCAGCGTTGGTGGGGCTGGAAACACCATATATTTT. Protein sequence: CASSVGGAGNTIYF. The V and J genes are TRBV9 and TRBJ1-3; D unresolved. The CDR3 covers 14 residues. Deletions cut 2 bases from V and 2 bases from J, with 8 bases between. Germline CDR1 is SGDLS and CDR2 is YYNGEE.

J is TRBJ2-1 and V is TRBV11-2, with 10 bases identical to TRBD2. The trim removed 2 bases at V and 9 bases at J, leaving 13 bases unmatched. This CDR3 comprises 17 residues. Germline-derived CDR1 and CDR2 are SGHAT and FQNNGV. In DNA, the CDR3 is TGTGCCAGCAGCTTACCTAGCGGGAGTAGTTTGGTCAGTGAGCAGTTCTTC. This sequence encodes CASSLPSGSSLVSEQFF. The full variable domain, its missing parts supplied by reference TRBV11-2 and TRBJ2-1, is EAGVAQSPRYKIIEKRQSVAFWCNPISGHATLYWYQQILGQGPKLLIQFQNNGVVDDSQLPKDRFSAERLKGVDSTLKIQPAKLEDSAVYLCASSLPSGSSLVSEQFFGPGTRLTVL.

This clone showed up just once. The V gene is TRBV6-1, the J gene TRBJ2-5; D unclear. Trimming removed 8 bases from V and 4 bases from J, with 11 bases in between. Germline V CDR1 and CDR2: MNHNS, SASEGT. The CDR3 length is 12 residues. CDR3 loop: CASDGYPETQYF. CDR3 nucleotide sequence: TGTGCCAGCGATGGTTACCCAGAGACCCAGTACTTC.